A single sample gave rise to the 22 T cell receptor beta chains below, sequenced in a study of blood T cell repertoires in COVID-19. Sequencing used immunoSEQ multiplex PCR; TCRdb keeps in-frame clones, though not all of them. The repertoire holds about 51,000 clones, with roughly 90% as singletons. The sample comprised peripheral blood. The receptors were sampled from a man between 45 and 60 years old with acute or convalescent COVID-19.

The chain has TRBV6-5 and TRBJ1-1, with D maybe TRBD1 (6 bases). The ends were cut back, 2 bases at V and 8 bases at J, with 15 bases in the middle. This CDR3 comprises 14 residues. Germline V gives CDR1 MNHEY, CDR2 SVGAGI. CDR3 bases: TGTGCCAGCAGTTACAGAAGGGGGATGAGGGAAGCTTTCTTT. Residues: CASSYRRGMREAFF.

This chain uses TRBV24-1 with TRBJ2-1; 10 bases align to TRBD2. Germline V CDR1 and CDR2: KGHDR, SFDVKD. J gave up 3 bases and V 1 base, and 2 bases lay outside the gene matches. CDR3 length equals 16 residues. CDR3: CATSDFPSGGYNEQFF. The DNA for the CDR3 is TGTGCCACCAGTGATTTCCCTAGCGGGGGCTACAATGAGCAGTTCTTC.

V gene TRBV18 combines with J gene TRBJ1-6; a weak D match, TRBD1 (5 bases). Germline V lookup: CDR1 KGHSH, CDR2 LQKENI. The CDR3 has 17 residues. V was clipped by 3 bases and J by 9 bases, with 21 bases between them. CDR3 DNA sequence: TGTGCCAGCTCACCGACGTTACGGGGGATGACCATTTCACCCCTCCACTTT. This translates into CASSPTLRGMTISPLHF.

V usage is TRBV5-8 and J usage is TRBJ1-5; 8 bases agree with TRBD1. In germline, CDR1 is SGHTS, CDR2 YDEGEE. The CDR3 has 15 amino acids. Trimming cost V 4 bases and J 6 bases; bases outside gene matches: 9. The CDR3 nucleotides read TGTGCCAGCAGCCCAGGACAGGGACGGCCTCAGCCCCAGCATTTT. Translation: CASSPGQGRPQPQHF.

This clone was counted once. This rearrangement joins TRBV19 to TRBJ1-1; D is ambiguous. Germline CDR1 LNHDA, CDR2 SQIVND (reference sequence). The V and J ends lost 4 bases and 0 bases respectively, with 6 bases between them. The CDR3 covers 13 residues. The CDR3 is CASSNQVNTEAFF. CDR3 in DNA: TGTGCCAGTAGTAATCAGGTGAACACTGAAGCTTTCTTT.

The rearrangement joins TRBV4-2 to TRBJ2-7, with 8 nucleotides matching TRBD2. The CDR3 runs to 13 residues. Germline V CDR1 and CDR2: LGHNA, YNFKEQ. V lost 8 bases and J lost 2; bases outside the gene matches: 5. The CDR3 is CASGRGEAYEQYF. The CDR3 DNA reads TGTGCCAGCGGGCGGGGGGAAGCCTACGAGCAGTACTTC.

J is TRBJ1-5 and V is TRBV4-1, with 11 bases identical to TRBD1. Germline CDR1 and CDR2: MGHRA and YSYEKL. The CDR3 sequence is 21 residues long. J gave up 3 bases and V 0 bases, and 16 bases lay outside the gene matches. This CDR3 is CASSQDPDRGGQGVYNQPQHF. The CDR3 DNA sequence: TGCGCCAGCAGCCAAGATCCGGACCGAGGGGGACAGGGGGTGTACAATCAGCCCCAGCATTTT.

The V call is TRBV6-5, the J call TRBJ1-1; D gene ambiguous. In germline, CDR1 is MNHEY, CDR2 SVGAGI. Trimming cost V 0 bases and J 2 bases, with 7 bases left between them. This CDR3 is built from 14 residues. CDR3 region: CASSYSEPNTEAFF. In DNA form, the CDR3 reads TGTGCCAGCAGTTACTCTGAGCCCAACACTGAAGCTTTCTTT.

This rearrangement joins TRBV3-1 (or the pseudogene TRBV3-2) to TRBJ1-1, with no clear D. The V and J ends lost 7 bases and 7 bases respectively, with 13 bases between them. The CDR3 sequence is 12 residues long. Germline V CDR1 and CDR2: LGHDT, YNNKEL (reference sequence). CDR3 residues: CASTTLGNEAFF. DNA for the CDR3: TGTGCCAGCACCACACTGGGCAATGAAGCTTTCTTT.

The rearrangement joins TRBV3-1 (or the pseudogene TRBV3-2) to TRBJ1-2; the D is unclear. Germline V lookup: CDR1 LGHDT, CDR2 YNNKEL (reference sequence). The CDR3 spans 15 residues. The V end was cut by 3 bases, the J end by 5 bases, with 16 bases between. CDR3 sequence: CASSHPGRTGYGYTF. CDR3 in DNA: TGTGCCAGCAGCCACCCCGGAAGGACTGGATATGGCTACACCTTC.

The chain is built from TRBV2 and TRBJ2-3; maybe TRBD1 (6 bases). CDR1 SNHLY and CDR2 FYNNEI come from the germline V gene. V dropped 7 bases and J dropped 6 bases, with 17 bases sitting between them. There are 14 residues in the CDR3. CDR3 coding DNA: TGTGCCAGCATCGAGCAGGGGCAGTCGGATACGCAGTATTTT. Translated: CASIEQGQSDTQYF.

V and J are TRBV11-3 and TRBJ2-2, with D possibly being TRBD2 (5 bases). Per germline, CDR1 SGHNT and CDR2 YENEEA. This CDR3 is 17 amino acids long. V dropped 1 base and J dropped 4 bases, with 16 bases sitting between them. The chain's CDR3 is CASSLVARAAGTGELFF. In nucleotides, the CDR3 is TGTGCCAGCAGCTTAGTGGCCCGGGCCGCGGGCACCGGGGAGCTGTTTTTT.

CDR3 region: CASQYLNYGYTF. Written as DNA, the CDR3 is TGTGCCAGTCAGTACCTTAACTATGGCTACACCTTC. This chain joins TRBV6-5 and TRBJ1-2; D is unclear. The CDR3 runs 12 residues. Germline-derived CDR1 and CDR2 are MNHEY and SVGAGI. The V end lost 9 bases, the J end lost 1 base, and 9 bases lay between the germline ends.

The chain is built from TRBV2 and TRBJ1-2, with 8 bases lining up with TRBD1. The germline V gene has CDR1 SNHLY and CDR2 FYNNEI. The V segment lost 4 bases and the J segment 4 bases; nucleotides outside the gene matches: 2. The CDR3 loop spans 13 amino acids. CDR3 protein: CASSATGVYGYTF. The DNA for the CDR3 is TGTGCCAGCAGTGCGACAGGGGTCTATGGCTACACCTTC.

This clone was seen more than once but under ten times. The chain has TRBV4-1 and TRBJ2-7; 7 bases agree with TRBD1. The V gene's germline CDR1 is MGHRA and CDR2 YSYEKL. The CDR3 extends over 15 amino acids. The J segment lost 0 bases and the V segment lost 3 bases, leaving 5 bases of the junction unmatched. DNA for the CDR3: TGCGCCAGCAGCCACGCCGGGACAGACTCCTACGAGCAGTACTTC. Translating it yields CASSHAGTDSYEQYF.

The chain is built from TRBV24-1 and TRBJ2-3, with 11 bases lining up with TRBD2. Germline V CDR1 and CDR2: KGHDR, SFDVKD. The CDR3 has 16 residues. The J segment lost 2 bases and the V segment lost 4 bases, leaving 4 bases of the junction unmatched. The CDR3 nucleotides read TGTGCCACCAGTGACCCGACTAGCGGGGACACAGATACGCAGTATTTT. Protein sequence: CATSDPTSGDTDTQYF.

The chain links TRBV29-1 to TRBJ2-3, with D uncertain. CDR1 is SQVTM, CDR2 ANQGSEA, per germline. This CDR3 is 15 amino acids long. Trimming stripped 4 bases from V and 2 bases from J, with 16 bases between. In nucleotides, the CDR3 is TGCAGCGTTGTTTGGGCAGAGCTAAACACAGATACGCAGTATTTT. Encoded protein: CSVVWAELNTDTQYF.

This chain links TRBV3-1 (or the pseudogene TRBV3-2) with TRBJ1-1; D may be TRBD1 (6 bases). Trimming shortened V by 1 base and J by 5 bases, and 14 bases separated the two germline ends. Germline V lookup: CDR1 LGHDT, CDR2 YNNKEL (reference sequence). The CDR3 is made up of 15 amino acids. The CDR3 spells CASSQAGTLRTEAFF. The CDR3 DNA reads TGTGCCAGCAGCCAAGCCGGGACACTCAGAACTGAAGCTTTCTTT.

V usage is TRBV7-2 and J usage is TRBJ1-5; 7 bases are shared with TRBD1. V gave up 5 bases and J gave up 2 bases; unmatched junction bases: 9. The CDR3 covers 16 residues. The V gene's germline CDR1 is SGHTA and CDR2 FQGNSA. In DNA form, the CDR3 reads TGTGCCAGCAGCGTCACCAGGGGGGACGGCAATCAGCCCCAGCATTTT. This sequence encodes CASSVTRGDGNQPQHF. Filled out from reference TRBV7-2 and TRBJ1-5, the complete variable domain reads GAGVSQSPSNKVTEKGKDVELRCDPISGHTALYWYRQSLGQGLEFLIYFQGNSAPDKSGLPSDRFSAERTGGSVSTLTIQRTQQEDSAVYLCASSVTRGDGNQPQHFGDGTRLSIL.

The chain has TRBV11-2 and TRBJ2-3, with 7 bases that match TRBD2. This CDR3 spans 14 amino acids. With 5 bases clipped from V and 6 bases from J, the junction kept 8 bases outside the gene matches. Germline lookup yields CDR1 SGHAT and CDR2 FQNNGV. The CDR3: CASSPPGRADTQYF. CDR3 DNA sequence: TGTGCCAGCAGCCCCCCGGGGAGGGCCGATACGCAGTATTTT.

The chain recombines TRBV5-1 with TRBJ1-2; 10 bases align to TRBD1. There are 14 residues in the CDR3. V shed 4 bases and J 8 bases; nucleotides not matched to a gene: 8. Germline-derived CDR1 and CDR2 are SGHRS and YFSETQ. As DNA, the CDR3 is TGCGCCAGCAGCGACGAGACAGGGGGCGAAGGCTACACCTTC. It encodes CASSDETGGEGYTF.

This clone was observed a few times. The chain employs TRBV5-1 and TRBJ1-1, with a weak D call TRBD1 (5 bases). The CDR3 sequence is 15 residues long. CDR1 is SGHRS and CDR2 is YFSETQ in the germline V gene. V was clipped by 4 bases and J by 1 base, with 14 bases between them. As DNA, the CDR3 is TGCGCCAGCAGCCCGTACCAGGGATCGAACACTGAAGCTTTCTTT. Protein product: CASSPYQGSNTEAFF. The full variable domain, completed using reference TRBV5-1 and TRBJ1-1, is KAGVTQTPRYLIKTRGQQVTLSCSPISGHRSVSWYQQTPGQGLQFLFEYFSETQRNKGNFPGRFSGRQFSNSRSEMNVSTLELGDSALYLCASSPYQGSNTEAFFGQGTRLTVV.